This TCR beta chain stems from a study of blood T cell repertoires in COVID-19. The germline CDR1 and CDR2 sequences are MGHRA and YSYEKL. With 3 bases clipped from V and 5 bases from J, the junction kept 3 bases outside the gene matches. This CDR3 is 13 amino acids long. Clones were read by immunoSEQ multiplex PCR, and TCRdb kept only the in-frame ones, dropping some. The data hold 270,000 or so clones, with 81% observed a single time. What was sequenced was peripheral blood. This receptor was obtained from a woman aged 55-75 years with active or convalescent COVID-19. The chain recombines TRBV4-1 with TRBJ2-5; the match to TRBD2 covers 7 bases. CDR3 residues: CASSHREGETQYF. The CDR3 region has the DNA TGCGCCAGCAGCCACAGGGAGGGGGAGACCCAGTACTTC.